The 11 T cell receptor beta chains listed next were all sequenced from one sample in a study of cytomegalovirus exposure and HLA in healthy donors. PCR used 60 Vbeta primers and 13 Jbeta primers. Sequenced by immunoSEQ multiplex PCR; TCRdb stores in-frame clones only, minus some. The sample carries about 100,000 clones, around 81% recorded once. The specimen was PBMCs. The receptors were gathered from a woman between 70 and 85 years old in good health and CMV-seropositive.

The CDR3 is CSEGKIYGYTF. In DNA, the CDR3 is TGCAGCGAGGGGAAGATCTATGGCTACACCTTC. The V gene is TRBV29-1, the J gene TRBJ1-2, with a tentative D call TRBD1 (5 bases). Germline assignment: CDR1 SQVTM and CDR2 ANQGSEA. V lost 7 bases, J lost 4 bases, and 10 bases lay in between. The CDR3 is made up of 11 amino acids.

This chain uses TRBV7-9 with TRBJ2-3; TRBD2 is a possible D gene (6 bases). The V gene lost 1 base and the J gene lost 2 bases, with 13 bases spanning the gap. Germline CDR1 is SEHNR and CDR2 is FQNEAQ (reference sequence). The CDR3 extends over 16 amino acids. CDR3 sequence reads: CASSLEGLTDTDTQYF. In nucleotides, the CDR3 is TGTGCCAGCAGCTTAGAGGGACTTACAGACACAGATACGCAGTATTTT.

The chain combines TRBV7-8 with TRBJ2-3; TRBD2 is a possible D gene (6 bases). Germline loops: CDR1 SGHVS, CDR2 FQNEAQ. V gave up 1 base and J gave up 1 base, with 12 bases separating them. This CDR3 spans 16 amino acids. The CDR3 here is CASSLEGGEGTDTQYF. CDR3 sequence (DNA): TGTGCCAGCAGCTTAGAAGGAGGGGAAGGCACAGATACGCAGTATTTT.

The rearrangement uses TRBV10-3 and TRBJ2-7; D perhaps matches TRBD2 (5 bases). Trimming cost V 0 bases and J 0 bases, with 12 bases left between them. Germline loops: CDR1 ENHRY, CDR2 SYGVKD. The CDR3 contains 16 residues. This CDR3 reads CAISESKDFSSYEQYF. DNA of the CDR3: TGTGCCATCAGTGAGTCGAAGGACTTTAGCTCCTACGAGCAGTACTTC.

This clone was observed a single time. This rearrangement joins TRBV9 to TRBJ2-2, with 11 bases fitting TRBD1. The J segment lost 2 bases and the V segment lost 3 bases, leaving 6 bases of the junction unmatched. There are 17 residues in the CDR3. Germline lookup yields CDR1 SGDLS and CDR2 YYNGEE. The CDR3 loop reads CASSASGQGVNTGELFF. In DNA, the CDR3 is TGTGCCAGCAGCGCCTCGGGACAGGGGGTTAACACCGGGGAGCTGTTTTTT.

A few counts support this clone. The chain uses TRBV5-1 and TRBJ2-5; a possible D gene is TRBD2 (7 bases). Germline V gene data show CDR1 as SGHRS and CDR2 as YFSETQ. Trimming shortened V by 4 bases and J by 4 bases, and 20 bases separated the two germline ends. The CDR3 contains 16 residues. Here the CDR3 DNA reads TGCGCCAGCAGCCGCGGGAGCAGGGGAGGAGGAGAGACCCAGTACTTC. Residues: CASSRGSRGGGETQYF.

This clone turned up a few times. Distinct nucleotide sequences in the sample also encode this CDR3. J is TRBJ1-5 and V is TRBV6-5; 7 nucleotides match TRBD1. Germline-derived CDR1 and CDR2 are MNHEY and SVGAGI. The CDR3 runs to 14 residues. V shed 3 bases, J shed 7 bases, and the junction held 6 bases outside the gene matches. CDR3 sequence (DNA): TGTGCCAGCAGTTATCGACAGGGTAGCCAGCCCCAGCATTTT. This translates into CASSYRQGSQPQHF.

For the CDR3, the DNA is TGTGCCAGCAGCTTATTACAGGGGTCAGGGGAGCAGTACTTC. This encodes CASSLLQGSGEQYF. The chain links TRBV11-2 to TRBJ2-7, with 7 bases aligning to TRBD1. The CDR3 has 14 amino acids. Germline V gene data show CDR1 as SGHAT and CDR2 as FQNNGV. V was pared by 2 bases and J by 7 bases, with 8 bases of the junction left unmatched.

This chain joins TRBV28 and TRBJ2-7; no clear D gene. Germline CDR1 and CDR2: MDHEN and SYDVKM. The CDR3 loop spans 13 amino acids. V shed 3 bases and J shed 3 bases, with 9 bases lying between them. This chain's CDR3 is CASSFFGNYEQYF. The CDR3 nucleotides are TGTGCCAGCAGTTTCTTCGGTAACTACGAGCAGTACTTC.

This clone was counted between two and nine times. The V gene is TRBV5-4, the J gene TRBJ1-2; 8 bases match TRBD1. The CDR3 is 14 residues long. Germline V CDR1 and CDR2: SGHNT, YYREEE (reference sequence). V was pared by 0 bases and J by 7 bases, with 5 bases of the junction left unmatched. DNA for the CDR3: TGTGCCAGCAGCTTGGGAGGACAGGGAATTGGCTACACCTTC. The encoded protein is CASSLGGQGIGYTF.

The chain couples TRBV6-5 to TRBJ2-1, with TRBD2 matching 7 bases. This CDR3 is 15 amino acids long. CDR1 and CDR2 from the germline V gene are MNHEY and SVGAGI. After removal of 7 bases from V and 5 bases from J, the junction contained 11 bases not matched to a gene. The CDR3 DNA sequence: TGTGCCAGCACCCCAGGACTAGGAAAGGACAATGAGCAGTTCTTC. It yields the protein CASTPGLGKDNEQFF.